This TCR beta chain was sequenced for a study of CD8+CD57+ T cells in acquired aplastic anemia. The patients chosen for sequencing had shown expansion of CD8+CD57+ cells (detected by flow cytometry). No patient had been given any therapy when blood was sampled. The CDR3 consists of 15 residues. The V and J ends lost 3 bases and 4 bases respectively, with 15 bases between them. In germline, CDR1 is LNHDA, CDR2 SQIVND (reference sequence). Genomic DNA acted as the template from which TCR beta VDJ combination and CDR3 sequence profiling were carried out. From the reads, TCRdb called clonotypes with MiXCR, one entry per CDR3 protein. The table shows approximately 170,000 distinct CDR3 sequences, with roughly 50% occurring only once. This clonotype was recorded many times.

The chain recombines TRBV19 with TRBJ1-1, with a weak D call TRBD1 (6 bases). The sequenced sample consisted of sorted CD4+, CD8+, or CD8+CD57+ T cells (not recorded which) from PBMCs. The receptor was isolated from a human donor with aplastic anemia. CDR3: CASSMTGGGRTEAFF. CDR3 bases: TGTGCCAGTAGTATGACGGGAGGGGGTCGCACTGAAGCTTTCTTT.